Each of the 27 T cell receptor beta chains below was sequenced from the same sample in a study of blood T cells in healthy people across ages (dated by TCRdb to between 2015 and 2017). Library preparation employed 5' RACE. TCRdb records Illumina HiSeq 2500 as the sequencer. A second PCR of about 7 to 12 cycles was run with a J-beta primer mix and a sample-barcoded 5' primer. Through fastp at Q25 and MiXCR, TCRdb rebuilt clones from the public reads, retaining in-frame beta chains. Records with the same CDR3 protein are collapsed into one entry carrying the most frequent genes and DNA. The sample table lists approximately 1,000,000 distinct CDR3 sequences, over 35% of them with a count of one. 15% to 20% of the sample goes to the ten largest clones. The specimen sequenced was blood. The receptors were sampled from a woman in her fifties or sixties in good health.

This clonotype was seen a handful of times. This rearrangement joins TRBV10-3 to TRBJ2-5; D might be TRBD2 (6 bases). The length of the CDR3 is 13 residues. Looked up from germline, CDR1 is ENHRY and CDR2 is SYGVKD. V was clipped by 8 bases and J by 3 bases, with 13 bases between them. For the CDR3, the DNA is TGTGCCATCGGGCTGGGGGGAAAAGAGACCCAGTACTTC. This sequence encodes CAIGLGGKETQYF.

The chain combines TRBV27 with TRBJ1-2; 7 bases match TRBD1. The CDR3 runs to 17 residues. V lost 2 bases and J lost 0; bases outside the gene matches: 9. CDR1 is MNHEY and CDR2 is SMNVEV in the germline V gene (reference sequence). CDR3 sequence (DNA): TGTGCCAGCAGTTTAGGGGGGACAGCCTCAACTAACTATGGCTACACCTTC. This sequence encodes CASSLGGTASTNYGYTF.

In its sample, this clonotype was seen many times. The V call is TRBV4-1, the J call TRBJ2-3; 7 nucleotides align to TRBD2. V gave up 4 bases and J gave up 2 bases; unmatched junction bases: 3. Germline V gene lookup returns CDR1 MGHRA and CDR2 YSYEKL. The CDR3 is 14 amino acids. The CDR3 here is CASSPRLATDTQYF. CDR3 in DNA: TGCGCCAGCAGCCCCCGACTAGCCACAGATACGCAGTATTTT.

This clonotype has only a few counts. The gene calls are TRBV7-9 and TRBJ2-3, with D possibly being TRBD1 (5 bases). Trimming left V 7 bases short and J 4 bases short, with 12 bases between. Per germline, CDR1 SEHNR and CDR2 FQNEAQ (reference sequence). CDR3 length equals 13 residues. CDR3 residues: CASIRGHADTQYF. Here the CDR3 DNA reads TGTGCCAGCATCCGCGGACACGCAGATACGCAGTATTTT.

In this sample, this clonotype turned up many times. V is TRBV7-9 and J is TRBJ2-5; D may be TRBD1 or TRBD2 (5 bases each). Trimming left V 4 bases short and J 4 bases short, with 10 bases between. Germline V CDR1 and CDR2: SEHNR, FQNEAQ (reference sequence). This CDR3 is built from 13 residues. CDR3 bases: TGTGCCAGCAGCTGGGACCTCCCAGAGACCCAGTACTTC. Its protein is CASSWDLPETQYF. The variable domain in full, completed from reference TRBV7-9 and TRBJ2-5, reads DTGVSQNPRHKITKRGQNVTFRCDPISEHNRLYWYRQTLGQGPEFLTYFQNEAQLEKSRLLSDRFSAERPKGSFSTLEIQRTEQGDSAMYLCASSWDLPETQYFGPGTRLLVL.

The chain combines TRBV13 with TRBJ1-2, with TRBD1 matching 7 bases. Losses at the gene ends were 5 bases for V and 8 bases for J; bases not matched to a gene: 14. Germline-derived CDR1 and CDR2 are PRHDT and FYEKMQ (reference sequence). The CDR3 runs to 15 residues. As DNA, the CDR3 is TGTGCCAGCAGCGCCCAGGGGGACCTTACATCGGGCTACACCTTC. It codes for CASSAQGDLTSGYTF.

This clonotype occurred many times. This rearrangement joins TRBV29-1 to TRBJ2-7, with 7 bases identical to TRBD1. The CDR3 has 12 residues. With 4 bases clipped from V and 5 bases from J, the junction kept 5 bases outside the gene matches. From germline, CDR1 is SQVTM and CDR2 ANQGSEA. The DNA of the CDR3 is TGCAGCGTTGGACAGGGATTTGACGAGCAGTACTTC. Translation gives CSVGQGFDEQYF.

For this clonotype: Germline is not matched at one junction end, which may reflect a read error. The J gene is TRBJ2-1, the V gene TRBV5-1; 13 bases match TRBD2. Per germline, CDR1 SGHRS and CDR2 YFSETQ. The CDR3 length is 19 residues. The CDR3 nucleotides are TGCGCCTGCAGCTTGTGGACTAGCGGGAGAGGAGGCTCCTACAATGAGCAGTTCTTC. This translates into CACSLWTSGRGGSYNEQFF.

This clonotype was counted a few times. The CDR3 here is CASSQTPPSAGGETQYF. DNA of the CDR3: TGTGCCAGCAGCCAAACTCCCCCCTCAGCGGGGGGTGAGACCCAGTACTTC. The chain recombines TRBV4-2 with TRBJ2-5, with TRBD2 matching over 9 bases. CDR1 LGHNA and CDR2 YNFKEQ come from the germline V gene. Germline trimming cut 2 bases from V and 5 bases from J; bases unmatched to any gene: 12. The CDR3 contains 17 residues.

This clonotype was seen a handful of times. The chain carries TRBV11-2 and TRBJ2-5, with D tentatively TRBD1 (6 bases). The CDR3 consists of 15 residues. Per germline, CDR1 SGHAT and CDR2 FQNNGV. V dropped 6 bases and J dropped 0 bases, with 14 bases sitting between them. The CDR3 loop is CASSTGWGHQETQYF. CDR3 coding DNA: TGTGCCAGCAGTACAGGGTGGGGGCACCAAGAGACCCAGTACTTC.

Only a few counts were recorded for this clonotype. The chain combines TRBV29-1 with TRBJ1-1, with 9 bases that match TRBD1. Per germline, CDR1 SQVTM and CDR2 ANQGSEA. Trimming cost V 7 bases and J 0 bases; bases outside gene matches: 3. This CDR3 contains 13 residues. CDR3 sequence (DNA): TGCAGCGCAGACAGGGGGTTGAACACTGAAGCTTTCTTT. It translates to CSADRGLNTEAFF.

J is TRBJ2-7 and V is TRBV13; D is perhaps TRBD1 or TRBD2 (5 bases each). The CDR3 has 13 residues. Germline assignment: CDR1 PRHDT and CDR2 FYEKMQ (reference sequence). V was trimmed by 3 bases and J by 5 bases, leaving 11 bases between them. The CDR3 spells CASSFLMGDEQYF. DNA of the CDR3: TGTGCCAGCAGCTTCCTGATGGGGGACGAGCAGTACTTC.

The CDR3 nucleotides are TGCGCCAGCAGCCCCATGGACAGGGTGATCGGGGGCTACACCTTC. Translating gives CASSPMDRVIGGYTF. This chain links TRBV5-1 with TRBJ1-2, with 8 bases that match TRBD1. There are 15 residues in the CDR3. Trimming cost V 4 bases and J 8 bases; bases outside gene matches: 13. Germline V lookup: CDR1 SGHRS, CDR2 YFSETQ.

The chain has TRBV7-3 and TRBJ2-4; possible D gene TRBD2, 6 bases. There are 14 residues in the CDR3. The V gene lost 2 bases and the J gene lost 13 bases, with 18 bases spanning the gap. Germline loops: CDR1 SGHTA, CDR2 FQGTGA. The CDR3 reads CASSLDGSSRKQYF. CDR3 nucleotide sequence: TGTGCCAGCAGCTTAGACGGGAGCAGCCGCAAACAGTACTTC.

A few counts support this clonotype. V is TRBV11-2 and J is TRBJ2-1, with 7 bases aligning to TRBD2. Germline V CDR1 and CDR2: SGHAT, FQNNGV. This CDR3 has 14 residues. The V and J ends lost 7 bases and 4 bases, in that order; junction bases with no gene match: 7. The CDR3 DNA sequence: TGTGCCAGCACCCCTGGGGGGGGTTACAATGAGCAGTTCTTC. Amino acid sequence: CASTPGGGYNEQFF.

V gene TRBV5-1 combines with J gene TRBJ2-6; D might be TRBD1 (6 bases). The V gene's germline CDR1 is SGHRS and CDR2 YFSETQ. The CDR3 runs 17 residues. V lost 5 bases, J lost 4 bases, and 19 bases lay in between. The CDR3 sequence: CASRLQTGSIGANVLTF. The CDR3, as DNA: TGCGCCAGCAGGCTTCAAACAGGGTCGATCGGGGCCAACGTCCTGACTTTC.

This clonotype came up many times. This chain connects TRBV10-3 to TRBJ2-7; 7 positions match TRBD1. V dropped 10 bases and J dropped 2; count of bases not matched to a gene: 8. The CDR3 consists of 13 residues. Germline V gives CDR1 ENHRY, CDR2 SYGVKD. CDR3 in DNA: TGTGCCACCTGGGACAGTAAAACCTACGAGCAGTACTTC. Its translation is CATWDSKTYEQYF.

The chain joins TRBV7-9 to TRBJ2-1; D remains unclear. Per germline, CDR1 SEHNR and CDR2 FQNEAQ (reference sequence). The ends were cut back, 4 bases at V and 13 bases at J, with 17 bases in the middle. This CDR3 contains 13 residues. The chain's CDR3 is CASSSPNLETQFF. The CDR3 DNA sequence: TGTGCCAGCAGCTCCCCTAACCTGGAGACCCAGTTCTTC.

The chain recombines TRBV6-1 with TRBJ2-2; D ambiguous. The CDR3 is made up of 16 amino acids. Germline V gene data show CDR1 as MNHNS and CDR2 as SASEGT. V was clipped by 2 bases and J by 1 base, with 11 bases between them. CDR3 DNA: TGTGCCAGCAGTGAACTAACGAGTGTGAACACCGGGGAGCTGTTTTTT. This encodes CASSELTSVNTGELFF.

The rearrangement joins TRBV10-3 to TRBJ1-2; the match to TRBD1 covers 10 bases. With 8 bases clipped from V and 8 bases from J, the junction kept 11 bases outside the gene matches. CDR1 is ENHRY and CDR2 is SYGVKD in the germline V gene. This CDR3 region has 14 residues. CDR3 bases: TGTGCCATCGGGCCCGGGACAGGGGAGAGGGGCTACACCTTC. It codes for CAIGPGTGERGYTF.

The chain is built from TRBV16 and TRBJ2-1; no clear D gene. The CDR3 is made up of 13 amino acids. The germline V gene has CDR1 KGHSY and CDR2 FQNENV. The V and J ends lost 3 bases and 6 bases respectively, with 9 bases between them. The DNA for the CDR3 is TGTGCCAGCAGCCACGGACCGGGCAATGAGCAGTTCTTC. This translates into CASSHGPGNEQFF.

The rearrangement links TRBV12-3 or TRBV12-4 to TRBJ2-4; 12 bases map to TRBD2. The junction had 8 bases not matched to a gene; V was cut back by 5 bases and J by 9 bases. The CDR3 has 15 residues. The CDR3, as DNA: TGTGCCAGCAGTCCACTCGGACTAGCGGGAACCATTCAGTACTTC. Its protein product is CASSPLGLAGTIQYF.

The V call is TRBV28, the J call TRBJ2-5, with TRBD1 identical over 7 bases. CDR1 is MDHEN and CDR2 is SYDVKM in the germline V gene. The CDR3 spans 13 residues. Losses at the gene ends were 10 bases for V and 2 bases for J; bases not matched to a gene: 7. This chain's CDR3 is CATLGTVQETQYF. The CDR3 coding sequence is TGTGCCACACTCGGGACAGTTCAAGAGACCCAGTACTTC.

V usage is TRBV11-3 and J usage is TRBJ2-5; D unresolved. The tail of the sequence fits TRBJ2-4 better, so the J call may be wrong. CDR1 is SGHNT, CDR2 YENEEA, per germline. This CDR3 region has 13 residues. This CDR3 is CASSQSSKNIQYF. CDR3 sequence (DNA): TGTGCCAGCAGCCAATCCTCCAAAAACATTCAGTACTTC.

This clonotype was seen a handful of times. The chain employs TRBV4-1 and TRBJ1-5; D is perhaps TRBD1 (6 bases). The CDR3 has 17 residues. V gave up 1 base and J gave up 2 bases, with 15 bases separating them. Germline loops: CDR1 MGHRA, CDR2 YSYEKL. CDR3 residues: CASSQGWGRGRNQPQHF. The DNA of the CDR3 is TGCGCCAGCAGCCAAGGGTGGGGCAGGGGCCGCAATCAGCCCCAGCATTTT.

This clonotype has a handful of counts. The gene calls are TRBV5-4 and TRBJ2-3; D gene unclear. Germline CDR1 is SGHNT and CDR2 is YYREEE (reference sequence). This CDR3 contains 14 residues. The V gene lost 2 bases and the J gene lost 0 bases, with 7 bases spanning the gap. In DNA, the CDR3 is TGTGCCAGCAGCTTTGGGCCCAGCACAGATACGCAGTATTTT. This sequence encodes CASSFGPSTDTQYF.

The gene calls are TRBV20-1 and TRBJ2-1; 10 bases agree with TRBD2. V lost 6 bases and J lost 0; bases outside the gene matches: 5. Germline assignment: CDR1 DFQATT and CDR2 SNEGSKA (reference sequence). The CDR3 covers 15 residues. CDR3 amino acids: CSAEGLANSYNEQFF. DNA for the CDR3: TGCAGTGCAGAGGGACTAGCGAACTCCTACAATGAGCAGTTCTTC.